Following are 3 T cell receptor beta chains from one sample sequenced in a study of blood T cell repertoires in COVID-19. Measured with immunoSEQ multiplex PCR; TCRdb has only the in-frame clones, and not every one. The sample carries about 200,000 clones, 85% to 90% recorded once. Material: peripheral blood. The receptors stem from a woman aged 50 to 60 with COVID-19, enrolled during active disease.

This rearrangement joins TRBV4-1 to TRBJ2-1; D may be TRBD1 (5 bases). The V gene's germline CDR1 is MGHRA and CDR2 YSYEKL. Deletions cut 1 base from V and 5 bases from J, with 15 bases between. The CDR3 spans 16 residues. The CDR3 is CASSQVGPLYNNEQFF. The CDR3 nucleotides read TGCGCCAGCAGCCAAGTGGGGCCCCTCTACAACAATGAGCAGTTCTTC.

This chain links TRBV9 with TRBJ1-1, with a possible D match to TRBD1 (6 bases). This CDR3 is built from 15 residues. V dropped 4 bases and J dropped 0 bases, with 13 bases sitting between them. Germline V gene lookup returns CDR1 SGDLS and CDR2 YYNGEE. CDR3 amino acids: CASSSRGGMNTEAFF. The CDR3 region has the DNA TGTGCCAGCAGCTCTAGGGGGGGTATGAACACTGAAGCTTTCTTT.

The CDR3 bases are TGTGCCAGTAGTATAGATATAGGGGACAGCGAGTACTTC. Amino acid sequence: CASSIDIGDSEYF. V usage is TRBV19 and J usage is TRBJ2-7; 7 bases line up with TRBD1. Trimming took 0 bases from V and 11 from J; bases not matched to a gene: 7. In germline, CDR1 is LNHDA, CDR2 SQIVND (reference sequence). The CDR3 is 13 residues long.